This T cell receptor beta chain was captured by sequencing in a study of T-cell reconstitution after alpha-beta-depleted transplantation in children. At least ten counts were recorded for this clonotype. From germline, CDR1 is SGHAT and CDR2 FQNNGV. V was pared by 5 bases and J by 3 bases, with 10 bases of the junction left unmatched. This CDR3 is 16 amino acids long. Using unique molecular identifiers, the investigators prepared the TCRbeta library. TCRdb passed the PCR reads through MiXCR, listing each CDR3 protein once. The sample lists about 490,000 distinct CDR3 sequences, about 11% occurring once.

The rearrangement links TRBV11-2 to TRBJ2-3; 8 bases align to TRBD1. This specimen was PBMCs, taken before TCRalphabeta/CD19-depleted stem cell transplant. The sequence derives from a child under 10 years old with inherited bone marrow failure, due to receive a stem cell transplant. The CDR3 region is CASSAKTGGRTDTQYF. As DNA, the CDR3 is TGTGCCAGCAGCGCCAAAACAGGGGGAAGGACAGATACGCAGTATTTT.